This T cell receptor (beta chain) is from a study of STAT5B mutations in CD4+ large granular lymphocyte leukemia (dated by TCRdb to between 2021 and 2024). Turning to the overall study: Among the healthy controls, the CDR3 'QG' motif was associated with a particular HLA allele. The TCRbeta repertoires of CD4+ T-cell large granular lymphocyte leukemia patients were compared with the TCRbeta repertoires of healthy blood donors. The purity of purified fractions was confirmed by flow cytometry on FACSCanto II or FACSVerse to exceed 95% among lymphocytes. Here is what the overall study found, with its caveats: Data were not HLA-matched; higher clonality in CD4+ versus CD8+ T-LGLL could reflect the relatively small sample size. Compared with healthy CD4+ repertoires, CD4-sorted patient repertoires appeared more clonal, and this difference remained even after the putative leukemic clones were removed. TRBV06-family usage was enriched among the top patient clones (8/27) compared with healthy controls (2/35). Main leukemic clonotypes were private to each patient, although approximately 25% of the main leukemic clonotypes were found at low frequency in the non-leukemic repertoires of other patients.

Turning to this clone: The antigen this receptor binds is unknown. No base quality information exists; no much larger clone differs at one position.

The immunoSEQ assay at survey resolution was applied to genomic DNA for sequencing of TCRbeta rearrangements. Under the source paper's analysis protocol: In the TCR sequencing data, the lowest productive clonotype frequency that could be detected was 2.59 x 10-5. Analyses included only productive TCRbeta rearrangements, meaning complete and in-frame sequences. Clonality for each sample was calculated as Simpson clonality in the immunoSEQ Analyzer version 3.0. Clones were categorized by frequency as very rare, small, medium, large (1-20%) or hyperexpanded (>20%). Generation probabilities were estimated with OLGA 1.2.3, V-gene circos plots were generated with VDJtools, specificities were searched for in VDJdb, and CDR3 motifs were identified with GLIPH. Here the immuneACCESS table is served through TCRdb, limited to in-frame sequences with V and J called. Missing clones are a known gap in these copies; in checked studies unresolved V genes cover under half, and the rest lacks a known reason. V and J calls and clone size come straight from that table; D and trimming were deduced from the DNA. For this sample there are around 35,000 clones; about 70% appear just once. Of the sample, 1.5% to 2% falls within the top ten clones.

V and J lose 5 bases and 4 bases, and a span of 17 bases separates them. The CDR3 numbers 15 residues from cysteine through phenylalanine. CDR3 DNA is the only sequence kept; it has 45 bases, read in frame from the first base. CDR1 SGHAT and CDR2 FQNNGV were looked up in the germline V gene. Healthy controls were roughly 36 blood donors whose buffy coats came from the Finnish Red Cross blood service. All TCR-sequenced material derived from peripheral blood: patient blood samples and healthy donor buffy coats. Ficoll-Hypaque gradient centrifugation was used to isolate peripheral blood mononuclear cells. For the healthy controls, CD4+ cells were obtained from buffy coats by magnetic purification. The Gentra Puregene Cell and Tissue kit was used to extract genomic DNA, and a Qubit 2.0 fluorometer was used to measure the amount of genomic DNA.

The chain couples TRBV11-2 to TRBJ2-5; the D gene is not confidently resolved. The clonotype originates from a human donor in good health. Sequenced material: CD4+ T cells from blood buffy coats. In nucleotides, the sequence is TGTGCCAGCAGCCCCCTGGCTGGGTATAGAGAGACCCAGTACTTC. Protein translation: CASSPLAGYRETQYF.